These 19 T cell receptor beta chains originate from one sample sequenced in a study of blood T cell repertoires in COVID-19. This table comes from immunoSEQ multiplex PCR, and its TCRdb copy is limited to in-frame clones, with some not included. The table lists 70,000 to 80,000 clones, more than 75% of them singletons. The specimen sequenced was peripheral blood. These receptors originate from a human donor in a cohort sampled during active COVID-19.

The V call is TRBV4-3, the J call TRBJ1-1; tentatively, D is TRBD1 (5 bases). The germline V and J ends were trimmed by 3 bases and 7 bases, with 9 bases remaining between them. The CDR3 covers 12 residues. The germline CDR1 and CDR2 sequences are LGHNA and YSLEER. CDR3: CASSHLRGEAFF. CDR3 nucleotides: TGCGCCAGCAGCCATTTAAGGGGTGAAGCTTTCTTT.

The chain is built from TRBV19 and TRBJ1-2, with D possibly being TRBD1 (6 bases). CDR3 length equals 15 residues. Germline assignment: CDR1 LNHDA and CDR2 SQIVND (reference sequence). Trimming removed 6 bases at V and 1 base at J, with 15 bases between. The CDR3 reads CASREATGRNYGYTF. Written as DNA, the CDR3 is TGTGCCAGTAGGGAAGCGACAGGACGTAACTATGGCTACACCTTC.

The chain uses TRBV6-2 or TRBV6-3 and TRBJ2-1; 9 bases map to TRBD1. The CDR3 consists of 16 residues. The J segment lost 16 bases and the V segment lost 2 bases, leaving 18 bases of the junction unmatched. The germline CDR1 and CDR2 sequences are MNHEY and SVGEGT. CDR3 DNA sequence: TGTGCCAGCAGTTACCTGGGGACAGGGTTTTTCCTTTCCCAATTCTTC. Translating gives CASSYLGTGFFLSQFF.

V usage is TRBV2 and J usage is TRBJ2-3, with 8 bases lining up with TRBD2. The CDR3 has 15 amino acids. Germline assignment: CDR1 SNHLY and CDR2 FYNNEI. V shed 7 bases and J 5 bases; nucleotides not matched to a gene: 11. CDR3 nucleotides: TGTGCCAGCAAAGTGTCAGTTAGCGGGGTAGATACGCAGTATTTT. The encoded protein is CASKVSVSGVDTQYF.

This chain links TRBV6-2 or TRBV6-3 with TRBJ2-2, with 7 bases lining up with TRBD2. The length of the CDR3 is 15 residues. The germline V gene has CDR1 MNHEY and CDR2 SVGEGT. Trimming at V came to 3 bases and at J to 2 bases, leaving 3 bases not matched to a gene. CDR3 residues: CASSYRLANTGELFF. DNA for the CDR3: TGTGCCAGCAGTTATCGACTAGCAAACACCGGGGAGCTGTTTTTT.

The chain has TRBV7-2 and TRBJ2-3, with TRBD2 identical over 10 bases. The germline gives CDR1 SGHTA, CDR2 FQGNSA. The CDR3 covers 14 residues. The V segment lost 6 bases and the J segment 4 bases; nucleotides outside the gene matches: 4. Here the CDR3 reads CASRLAGRPDTQYF. CDR3 in DNA: TGTGCCAGCAGACTAGCGGGGCGCCCAGATACGCAGTATTTT.

This clone was observed a few times. The chain recombines TRBV1 with TRBJ2-3; TRBD1, the D gene given by the table, was not confirmed from the DNA. TRBV1 is reported as a pseudogene. This CDR3 is 16 amino acids long. CDR3: CTSSLPGQGRPGTQYF. The CDR3 region has the DNA TGCACCAGCAGCCTCCCGGGACAGGGACGGCCCGGTACGCAGTATTTT.

This chain uses TRBV27 with TRBJ1-2; no reliable D call. Germline CDR1 is MNHEY and CDR2 is SMNVEV (reference sequence). This CDR3 comprises 18 residues. V was trimmed by 3 bases and J by 8 bases, leaving 28 bases between them. The CDR3, as DNA: TGTGCCAGCAGTTTTTTGGGTGGGGAGTCAGGTCTTATGCAGGGCTACACCTTC. As protein: CASSFLGGESGLMQGYTF.

This chain connects TRBV7-2 to TRBJ2-3, with D unresolved. V was trimmed by 5 bases and J by 3 bases, leaving 6 bases between them. This CDR3 contains 12 residues. Germline V gene data show CDR1 as SGHTA and CDR2 as FQGNSA. The CDR3 coding sequence is TGTGCCAGCAGCGAGAGGACAGATACGCAGTATTTT. Amino acid sequence: CASSERTDTQYF.

This chain uses TRBV7-9 with TRBJ1-2, with a weak D call TRBD1 (5 bases). Germline V gene sequence: CDR1 SEHNR, CDR2 FQNEAQ (reference sequence). Trimming took 1 base from V and 2 from J, leaving 11 bases between them. The CDR3 runs 15 residues. DNA of the CDR3: TGTGCCAGCAGCTTAGTCCCCGACAGCAACTATGGCTACACCTTC. Residues: CASSLVPDSNYGYTF.

The chain employs TRBV19 and TRBJ1-2; 10 bases match TRBD1. Losses at the gene ends were 5 bases for V and 9 bases for J; bases not matched to a gene: 9. Per germline, CDR1 LNHDA and CDR2 SQIVND (reference sequence). CDR3 length: 14 amino acids. CDR3: CASSSDRDRGRYTF. The CDR3 DNA reads TGTGCCAGTAGTTCCGACCGGGACAGGGGACGCTACACCTTC.

The chain recombines TRBV7-9 with TRBJ2-7; TRBD2 agrees at 8 bases. CDR3 length: 14 residues. The germline CDR1 and CDR2 sequences are SEHNR and FQNEAQ (reference sequence). The J segment lost 3 bases and the V segment lost 5 bases, leaving 6 bases of the junction unmatched. The CDR3 region is CASSTSGTSYEQYF. CDR3 coding DNA: TGTGCCAGCAGCACCTCCGGGACTAGCTACGAGCAGTACTTC.

This sequence joins TRBV7-2 and TRBJ2-1; 14 positions match TRBD2. The germline V gene has CDR1 SGHTA and CDR2 FQGNSA. The trim removed 5 bases at V and 6 bases at J, leaving 6 bases unmatched. This CDR3 contains 16 residues. The CDR3: CASSKRGLAGVNEQFF. The CDR3, as DNA: TGTGCCAGCAGCAAACGGGGACTAGCGGGGGTCAATGAGCAGTTCTTC. Full variable domain (remainder filled in from reference TRBV7-2 and TRBJ2-1): GAGVSQSPSNKVTEKGKDVELRCDPISGHTALYWYRQSLGQGLEFLIYFQGNSAPDKSGLPSDRFSAERTGGSVSTLTIQRTQQEDSAVYLCASSKRGLAGVNEQFFGPGTRLTVL.

The genes are TRBV6-5 and TRBJ2-1; TRBD1 matches at 8 bases. Trimming at V came to 5 bases and at J to 4 bases, leaving 4 bases not matched to a gene. From germline, CDR1 is MNHEY and CDR2 SVGAGI. The CDR3 sequence is 14 residues long. CDR3 sequence reads: CASSPGQAYNEQFF. The DNA of the CDR3 is TGTGCCAGCAGTCCGGGACAGGCTTACAATGAGCAGTTCTTC.

The V and J genes are TRBV25-1 and TRBJ2-3, with 7 bases aligning to TRBD1. CDR1 and CDR2 (germline): MGHDK, SYGVNS. Trimming removed 8 bases from V and 3 bases from J; junction bases left unmatched: 8. The CDR3 length is 14 residues. CDR3: CASERGQPTDTQYF. The CDR3 DNA is TGTGCCAGCGAGAGGGGACAGCCAACAGATACGCAGTATTTT.

The rearrangement joins TRBV18 to TRBJ2-7, with 11 bases lining up with TRBD2. V was pared by 2 bases and J by 6 bases, with 12 bases of the junction left unmatched. The CDR3 spans 17 residues. Germline CDR1 KGHSH, CDR2 LQKENI. CDR3 coding DNA: TGTGCCAGCTCACCAAATAGCGGGGGGGCCCGAGGGCCCGAGCAGTACTTC. Protein product: CASSPNSGGARGPEQYF.

J is TRBJ1-4 and V is TRBV21-1; no DNA check was done on the table's D call, TRBD1. TRBV21-1 is tagged as a pseudogene. The CDR3 loop spans 22 amino acids. CDR3 sequence reads: CASSKNSAWERDRVTPNEKLFF. DNA for the CDR3: TGTGCCAGCAGCAAAAATTCTGCTTGGGAGCGGGACAGGGTAACCCCTAATGAAAAACTGTTTTTT.

This clone was recorded once. As DNA, the CDR3 is TGTGCCAGCATTCCTCGCACCGGGGAGCTGTTTTTT. It translates to CASIPRTGELFF. The genes are TRBV12-3 or TRBV12-4 and TRBJ2-2; D gene uncertain. V was pared by 7 bases and J by 4 bases, with 7 bases between. This CDR3 region has 12 residues.

The rearrangement uses TRBV7-9 and TRBJ1-6; D might be TRBD1 (6 bases). The V gene's germline CDR1 is SEHNR and CDR2 FQNEAQ (reference sequence). The CDR3 spans 14 residues. V shed 6 bases and J shed 4 bases, with 10 bases lying between them. The DNA for the CDR3 is TGTGCCAGCAGAACGCAGGGGTATAATTCACCCCTCCACTTT. This codes for CASRTQGYNSPLHF. The full variable domain, its missing parts supplied by reference TRBV7-9 and TRBJ1-6, is DTGVSQNPRHKITKRGQNVTFRCDPISEHNRLYWYRQTLGQGPEFLTYFQNEAQLEKSRLLSDRFSAERPKGSFSTLEIQRTEQGDSAMYLCASRTQGYNSPLHFGNGTRLTVT.